Listed below are T cell receptor beta chains from one sample, sequenced in a study of blood T cell repertoires in COVID-19. Profiling relied on immunoSEQ multiplex PCR, and the TCRdb table lists in-frame clones only, not all of them. The sample has a few hundred thousand clones, approximately 86% seen once. Input material: peripheral blood. The receptors come from a young woman with acute or convalescent COVID-19. The CDR3 runs from the conserved cysteine through the conserved F or W. A D gene is named only where the DNA matches it firmly. The listing skips clone size in some rows; elsewhere it reads once, few, many or a size class.

TRBJ1-2 TRBD1 14 TRBV5-6 . TGTGCCAGCAGCTTCGACAGGGTGGCAGATGGCTACACCTTC CASSFDRVADGYTF
TRBJ2-7 . 15 TRBV4-3 . TGCGCCAGCAGCCGAAGTTCGGGGGACTCCTACGAGCAGTACTTC CASSRSSGDSYEQYF
TRBJ1-6 . 14 TRBV9 . TGTGCCAGCAGCGTAGGCCAGGTTGATTCACCCCTCCACTTT CASSVGQVDSPLHF
TRBJ1-2 . 15 TRBV19 . TGTGCCAGTAGTACCGCCGGGACACTTAACTATGGCTACACCTTC CASSTAGTLNYGYTF
TRBJ2-1 TRBD2 15 TRBV6-2/TRBV6-3 . TGTGCCAGCACCTACTCAGCGGGGGGGTACAATGAGCAGTTCTTC CASTYSAGGYNEQFF
TRBJ1-6 . 12 TRBV30 . TGTGCCTGGAGTGGGGGCAACTCACCCCTCCACTTT CAWSGGNSPLHF
TRBJ2-3 . 15 TRBV21-1 . TGTGCCACCCCCAGGGGGGCGCGGGATACAGATACGCAGTATTTT CATPRGARDTDTQYF
TRBJ1-4 . 16 TRBV7-9 . TGTGCCAGCAGCTCCCCGGGGGGGGGCCCGGGTGAAAAACTGTTTTTT CASSSPGGGPGEKLFF
TRBJ1-2 . 13 TRBV28 . TGTGCCAGCAGGTCCCCCGGGAATAGGGGCTACACCTTC CASRSPGNRGYTF
TRBJ1-2 TRBD1 14 TRBV14 . TGTGCCAGCAGTCTGGGACAGGGGGCCTGGGGCTACACCTTC CASSLGQGAWGYTF
TRBJ1-3 . 13 TRBV14 . TGTGCCAGCAGCACAGGTCGTGGAAACACCATATATTTT CASSTGRGNTIYF
TRBJ1-1 TRBD1 15 TRBV5-1 . TGCGCCAGCAGCCCGGGACAGGGGATGAACACTGAAGCTTTCTTT CASSPGQGMNTEAFF
TRBJ2-1 TRBD2 14 TRBV27 . TGTGCCAGCAGTTTCGTACTAGCGCGGAATGAGCAGTTCTTC CASSFVLARNEQFF
TRBJ2-7 TRBD2 19 TRBV2 . TGTGCCAGCATGAGATCTTGGACTAGCGGGAGCCTCGGGATTGGCGAGCAGTACTTC CASMRSWTSGSLGIGEQYF
TRBJ2-2 TRBD1 13 TRBV12-3/TRBV12-4 . TGTGCCAGCAGAGGGACAGCCACCGGGGAGCTGTTTTTT CASRGTATGELFF
TRBJ2-3 TRBD2 14 TRBV7-3 . TGTGCCAGCAGCTACAGCGGGGTTGGGGATACGCAGTATTTT CASSYSGVGDTQYF
TRBJ2-7 TRBD2 12 TRBV29-1 . TGCAGCGTTGATTGGCGGGAGAACGAGCAGTACTTC CSVDWRENEQYF
TRBJ1-4 TRBD1 14 TRBV2 few TGTGCCAGCAGTCCTCAGGGGGCGCTTGAAAAACTGTTTTTT CASSPQGALEKLFF
TRBJ2-1 TRBD2 10 TRBV28 . TGTGCTACAAGCGGGGATGAGCAGTTCTTC CATSGDEQFF
TRBJ2-7 TRBD2 16 TRBV3-1/TRBV3-2 . TGTGCCAGCAGCCAAGATCAACTAGCGGGAACCTACGAGCAGTACTTC CASSQDQLAGTYEQYF
TRBJ1-5 TRBD1 14 TRBV29-1 . TGCAGCGTCGGGACAGGTCATAGCAATCAGCCCCAGCATTTT CSVGTGHSNQPQHF
TRBJ1-1 . 15 TRBV18 . TGTGCCAGCTCACCTACGGACAGTATGAACACTGAAGCTTTCTTT CASSPTDSMNTEAFF
TRBJ2-3 TRBD2 17 TRBV10-3 . TGTGCCATCAGTGAGGCACTAGCGGGAGGGCCGGGAGATACGCAGTATTTT CAISEALAGGPGDTQYF
TRBJ2-3 TRBD1 18 TRBV5-1 few TGCGCCAGCAGCCCCCTCGGGGACAGCTTAACGAGCACAGATACGCAGTATTTT CASSPLGDSLTSTDTQYF
TRBJ2-7 TRBD1 14 TRBV19 . TGTGCCAGTACGCGGGGACAGGGGGCCAACGAGCAGTACTTC CASTRGQGANEQYF
TRBJ2-7 . 14 TRBV3-1/TRBV3-2 few TGTGCCAGCAGCCTACTAGTGACTTCTGTCGAGCAGTACTTC CASSLLVTSVEQYF
TRBJ1-1 . 14 TRBV11-2 . TGTGCCAGCAGCTTATGGACGAAGGGGACTGAAGCTTTCTTT CASSLWTKGTEAFF
TRBJ1-3 . 14 TRBV5-6 . TGTGCCAGCAGCTTCACTGGCTCTGGAAACACCATATATTTT CASSFTGSGNTIYF
TRBJ2-2 TRBD1 13 TRBV24-1 . TGTGCCACCAGTGACACAGGGGCAGGGGAGCTGTTTTTT CATSDTGAGELFF
TRBJ2-5 TRBD1 18 TRBV19 . TGTGCCAGTAGTATAGGATTTGTGGGGACAGGGCTAGGAGAGACCCAGTACTTC CASSIGFVGTGLGETQYF
TRBJ2-1 TRBD2 17 TRBV7-2 . TGTGCCAGCAGCTTAATAGACGCTAGCGGGAGGCACAATGAGCAGTTCTTC CASSLIDASGRHNEQFF
TRBJ2-7 TRBD2 14 TRBV5-5 . TGTGCCAGCAGTGAAGGACTAGCGGGATACGAGCAGTACTTC CASSEGLAGYEQYF
TRBJ1-5 . 19 TRBV18 . TGTGCCAGCTCAGAGACAGAGGTTCTCAGGCCCTATAGCAATCAGCCCCAGCATTTT CASSETEVLRPYSNQPQHF
TRBJ2-6 . 12 TRBV19 . TGTGCCAGTAGTCTAGGACAGAGCGTCCTGACTTTC CASSLGQSVLTF
TRBJ2-1 . 13 TRBV24-1 . TGTGCCACCAGTGATTTGCCCGGGGATGAGCAGTTCTTC CATSDLPGDEQFF
TRBJ2-2 . 16 TRBV9 . TGTGCCAGCAGCGTATTTAGCGACCGGAACACCGGGGAGCTGTTTTTT CASSVFSDRNTGELFF
TRBJ1-2 . 13 TRBV28 . TGTGCCAGCAGTTATGGCAGGGTTGATGGCTACACCTTC CASSYGRVDGYTF
TRBJ2-3 . 15 TRBV2 once TGTGCCAGCAGTGACCCACAGGGATCCACAGATACGCAGTATTTT CASSDPQGSTDTQYF
TRBJ2-1 TRBD2 15 TRBV7-6 . TGTGCCAGCAGCTTATCCGGGACTAGCTTCCATGAGCAGTTCTTC CASSLSGTSFHEQFF
TRBJ2-6 TRBD1 17 TRBV19 . TGTGCCAGTAGTATTACAGGGGCGGCGTCTGGGGCCAACGTCCTGACTTTC CASSITGAASGANVLTF
TRBJ2-1 TRBD2 15 TRBV2 . TGTGCCAGCAGACGGGGGGATTTAAGGTACAATGAGCAGTTCTTC CASRRGDLRYNEQFF
TRBJ2-7 TRBD2 15 TRBV6-2/TRBV6-3 . TGTGCCAGCAGTTACCGGGGACTAGCGAGGTACGAGCAGTACTTC CASSYRGLARYEQYF
TRBJ2-2 . 17 TRBV9 . TGTGCCAGCAACACAGGAGTAGGGGATGCGAACACCGGGGAGCTGTTTTTT CASNTGVGDANTGELFF
TRBJ2-3 TRBD2 15 TRBV6-4 . TGTGCCAGCAGTGACGGCGGGAGGGAAACAGATACGCAGTATTTT CASSDGGRETDTQYF
TRBJ1-1 TRBD1 11 TRBV2 . TGTGCCAGCAGTGGGGACAGGGAAGCTTTCTTT CASSGDREAFF
TRBJ1-3 . 16 TRBV9 . TGTGCCAGCAGCGTAGTAGGGGATGACACTGGAAACACCATATATTTT CASSVVGDDTGNTIYF
TRBJ1-2 . 12 TRBV5-4 . TGTGCCACCACCCCGGGGGGTATTGGCTACACCTTC CATTPGGIGYTF
TRBJ1-2 . 11 TRBV5-4 . TGTGCCAGCAGCTTGGAGGAGGGAATCGCCTTC CASSLEEGIAF
TRBJ2-1 . 16 TRBV7-2 few TGTGCCAGCAGCTTATTCGGGGTGGACCCCTACAATGAGCAGTTCTTC CASSLFGVDPYNEQFF
TRBJ2-3 . 16 TRBV28 . TGTGCCAGCAGTTTATCAGGACTGCGGATCACAGATACGCAGTATTTT CASSLSGLRITDTQYF
TRBJ2-7 . 14 TRBV6-5 many TGTGCCAGCAGTCAAACAGGCCCCACCTACGAGCAGTACTTC CASSQTGPTYEQYF
TRBJ2-7 . 14 TRBV5-1 . TGCGCCAGCAGGGGGTCGGGAATCCCCTACGAGCAGTACTTC CASRGSGIPYEQYF
TRBJ2-1 TRBD2 16 TRBV14 few TGTGCCAGCAGCCATTTCTTTAGCGGGAGAGGTAATGAGCAGTTCTTC CASSHFFSGRGNEQFF